A selection of T cell receptor beta chains follows, all from one sample in a study of cytomegalovirus exposure and HLA in healthy donors. The table came from immunoSEQ multiplex PCR; TCRdb's copy has only in-frame clones and leaves some out. The data hold about 80,000 clones, with 79% observed a single time. The sequenced sample consisted of PBMCs. These receptor sequences come from a woman between 40 and 50 years old in good health and CMV-seropositive. CDR3s include the opening cysteine and the closing phenylalanine or tryptophan. The D gene is left open where the match is weak. A row's size may be missing; if present it is once, few, many or a size class.

j_gene: TRBJ1-1
abundance: once
d_gene: TRBD1
v_gene: TRBV29-1
CDR3nt: TGCAGCTACGGGACAGCGCATTCCACTGAAGCTTTCTTT
CDR3aa: CSYGTAHSTEAFF

j_gene: TRBJ2-3
abundance: -
d_gene: TRBD2
v_gene: TRBV6-1
CDR3nt: TGTGCCAGCAGTGAAGACCGACTAGCGGGAGCAGATACGCAGTATTTT
CDR3aa: CASSEDRLAGADTQYF

j_gene: TRBJ2-7
abundance: -
d_gene: -
v_gene: TRBV28
CDR3nt: TGTGCCAGCAGTTCTCAGGGGGGCTCCTACGAGCAGTACTTC
CDR3aa: CASSSQGGSYEQYF

j_gene: TRBJ2-7
abundance: -
d_gene: TRBD1
v_gene: TRBV6-1
CDR3nt: TGTGCCAGCAGTGTGGGCGGGACAGGGAGCTACGAGCAGTACTTC
CDR3aa: CASSVGGTGSYEQYF

j_gene: TRBJ2-7
abundance: -
d_gene: TRBD2
v_gene: TRBV25-1
CDR3nt: TGTGCCAGCAGTTATAGCGGGGAGGGCTCCTACGAGCAGTACTTC
CDR3aa: CASSYSGEGSYEQYF

j_gene: TRBJ1-6
abundance: -
d_gene: -
v_gene: TRBV30
CDR3nt: TGTGCCTGGAATCGGGATCCGGGGTCACCCCTCCACTTT
CDR3aa: CAWNRDPGSPLHF

j_gene: TRBJ2-2
abundance: -
d_gene: TRBD2
v_gene: TRBV19
CDR3nt: TGTGCCACTCGGACTAGCGGAAACACCGGGGAGCTGTTTTTT
CDR3aa: CATRTSGNTGELFF

j_gene: TRBJ1-5
abundance: -
d_gene: TRBD1
v_gene: TRBV6-1
CDR3nt: TGTGCCAGCGTTTTTGGGACAGGGAATCAGCCCCAGCATTTT
CDR3aa: CASVFGTGNQPQHF

j_gene: TRBJ2-3
abundance: -
d_gene: TRBD2
v_gene: TRBV5-1
CDR3nt: TGCGCCAGCAGCTCCCCGCGGGGACTAGCTTCACCCACAGATACGCAGTATTTT
CDR3aa: CASSSPRGLASPTDTQYF

j_gene: TRBJ2-1
abundance: -
d_gene: TRBD2
v_gene: TRBV2
CDR3nt: TGTGCCAGCAGCCAAGCGGGAGTCAATGAGCAGTTCTTC
CDR3aa: CASSQAGVNEQFF

j_gene: TRBJ2-1
abundance: -
d_gene: -
v_gene: TRBV6-5
CDR3nt: TGTGCCAGCAGTTACGTACAGGGCAATGAGCAGTTCTTC
CDR3aa: CASSYVQGNEQFF

j_gene: TRBJ2-5
abundance: -
d_gene: TRBD1
v_gene: TRBV27
CDR3nt: TGTGCCAGCAGTCGATACAGGGGGACCGGAGGGACCCAGTACTTC
CDR3aa: CASSRYRGTGGTQYF

j_gene: TRBJ2-7
abundance: -
d_gene: -
v_gene: TRBV14
CDR3nt: TGTGCCAGCAGCCAAGATATCGGCAGGGGAACCTACGAGCAGTACTTC
CDR3aa: CASSQDIGRGTYEQYF

j_gene: TRBJ2-7
abundance: -
d_gene: TRBD1
v_gene: TRBV5-1
CDR3nt: TGCGCCAGCAGCCCCGGGACAGCCAACCTCGGGCAGTACTTC
CDR3aa: CASSPGTANLGQYF

j_gene: TRBJ2-7
abundance: -
d_gene: -
v_gene: TRBV5-6
CDR3nt: TGTGCCAGCAGCTTACAGGGGGGGCCAGTAGAGCAGTACTTC
CDR3aa: CASSLQGGPVEQYF

j_gene: TRBJ2-7
abundance: -
d_gene: -
v_gene: TRBV7-2
CDR3nt: TGTGCCAGCAAGGCGGGTCTTGGAAGTCTCGAGCAGTACTTC
CDR3aa: CASKAGLGSLEQYF

j_gene: TRBJ1-2
abundance: many
d_gene: TRBD1
v_gene: TRBV6-4
CDR3nt: TGTGCCAGCAGTGACTCCGGGACAGGGGGCTACACCTTC
CDR3aa: CASSDSGTGGYTF

j_gene: TRBJ2-3
abundance: -
d_gene: -
v_gene: TRBV5-1
CDR3nt: TGCGCCAGCAGGGGTCGGGGGTTTGACACAGATACGCAGTATTTT
CDR3aa: CASRGRGFDTDTQYF

j_gene: TRBJ1-1
abundance: -
d_gene: -
v_gene: TRBV5-1
CDR3nt: TGCGCCAGCAGCTTGACAGGCGGTGAAGCTTTCTTT
CDR3aa: CASSLTGGEAFF

j_gene: TRBJ2-3
abundance: -
d_gene: TRBD1
v_gene: TRBV19
CDR3nt: TGTGCCAGTAGTCCCACTCGAGGGGGCGCGGATGCGTGGAACACAGATACGCAGTATTTT
CDR3aa: CASSPTRGGADAWNTDTQYF

j_gene: TRBJ2-2
abundance: few
d_gene: -
v_gene: TRBV29-1
CDR3nt: TGCAGCTCCCTCGGGGAGGACACCGGGGAGCTGTTTTTT
CDR3aa: CSSLGEDTGELFF

j_gene: TRBJ2-5
abundance: -
d_gene: TRBD1
v_gene: TRBV19
CDR3nt: TGTGCCAGTAGTTCCAAGACAGGGGATGTGAAAGAGACCCAGTACTTC
CDR3aa: CASSSKTGDVKETQYF

j_gene: TRBJ1-5
abundance: -
d_gene: TRBD1
v_gene: TRBV2
CDR3nt: TGTGCCAGCAGTGAAACAGGGGGCCGCAATCAGCCCCAGCATTTT
CDR3aa: CASSETGGRNQPQHF

j_gene: TRBJ2-3
abundance: -
d_gene: TRBD2
v_gene: TRBV6-4
CDR3nt: TGTGCCAGCAGCCAAAGCGGGAGATTAGATACGCAGTATTTT
CDR3aa: CASSQSGRLDTQYF

j_gene: TRBJ1-2
abundance: -
d_gene: -
v_gene: TRBV27
CDR3nt: TGTGCCAGCAGTTTATCGGGCACAGGCTATGGCTACACCTTC
CDR3aa: CASSLSGTGYGYTF

j_gene: TRBJ2-7
abundance: -
d_gene: TRBD2
v_gene: TRBV12-5
CDR3nt: TGTGCTAGTGGTTTGGCCGGGACTAGCGGCTCCTACGAGCAGTACTTC
CDR3aa: CASGLAGTSGSYEQYF

j_gene: TRBJ1-6
abundance: few
d_gene: TRBD1
v_gene: TRBV19
CDR3nt: TGTGCCAGTAGTAGCAAAACAGGGGTTCAGTCACCCCTCCACTTT
CDR3aa: CASSSKTGVQSPLHF

j_gene: TRBJ1-5
abundance: -
d_gene: -
v_gene: TRBV5-1
CDR3nt: TGCGCCAGCAGCTTGGGGGGCCTAGATCAGCCCCAGCATTTT
CDR3aa: CASSLGGLDQPQHF

j_gene: TRBJ1-5
abundance: -
d_gene: TRBD1
v_gene: TRBV6-5
CDR3nt: TGTGCCAGCAGTGGGACAGGGGTACAGCCCCAGCATTTT
CDR3aa: CASSGTGVQPQHF

j_gene: TRBJ2-7
abundance: -
d_gene: -
v_gene: TRBV30
CDR3nt: TGTGCCTGGAGTGTGGGGGCCGGGTACGAGCAGTACTTC
CDR3aa: CAWSVGAGYEQYF